This TCR beta chain comes out of a study of human T cells and chemical hapten exposure. About the study: Small discrepancies in pooled library volume mainly accounted for the varying TCR yields per sample.

Concerning this clonotype itself: One end of the junction does not line up with germline, which may come from a read error.

Before extraction, the whole blood was not fractionated, and total RNA was taken from it. This CDR3 contains 14 residues. Germline V lookup: CDR1 MDHEN, CDR2 SYDVKM. For the library, individual cDNA molecules each received unique molecular identifiers. TCRdb processed the 5' RACE reads anew with MiXCR; each CDR3 protein has one entry. The table lists about 110,000 distinct CDR3 sequences, roughly a fifth of them singletons. The chain joins TRBV28 to TRBJ1-6, with D maybe TRBD1 (6 bases). This receptor was obtained from a human donor in good health. The CDR3 here is CASSSGGGHSALHF. The CDR3 region has the DNA TGTGCCAGCAGTTCGGGGGGCGGCCATTCAGCCCTCCACTTT.